This TCR beta chain is from a study of T-cell reconstitution after alpha-beta-depleted transplantation in children. Regarding the study as a whole: About two months after transplant, alpha-beta T cells reportedly came from several hundred expanded graft clones. When one year had passed after transplant, most T-cell counts and diversity came from newly produced T cells. The high TCRbeta diversity at day 60 in some patients came from surviving recipient T cells and thymic progenitors.

A TCRbeta library incorporating unique molecular identifiers was prepared. TCRdb re-called the PCR reads with MiXCR, one entry per CDR3 protein. The data show roughly 280,000 distinct CDR3 sequences, around a tenth seen once. CDR1 DFQATT and CDR2 SNEGSKA come from the germline V gene (reference sequence). V was clipped by 5 bases and J by 3 bases; unmatched bases: 9. This CDR3 spans 15 amino acids. This clonotype was recorded at least ten times. As yet, its antigen is unknown. The TCR was taken from a male patient between 2 and 10 years old who had a stem cell transplant for chronic granulomatous disease, so the T cells may come from the graft donor. Here the sequenced sample was peripheral blood, taken 180 days after TCRalphabeta/CD19-depleted stem cell transplant. The chain has TRBV20-1 and TRBJ2-3; 9 bases are a match to TRBD1. Here the CDR3 reads CSAPRGTGSTDTQYF. The CDR3 bases are TGCAGTGCTCCCCGGGGGACAGGGTCGACAGATACGCAGTATTTT.